A single T cell receptor (beta chain) is shown here with its context. Its target is unknown. Indicated treatment: 15 to 20 received Ad26.COV2.S at low or high dose, single or two shots; 5 received placebo; per-sample allocation not given. Collection of samples fell on day 63 after the first vaccine or placebo injection. Only in-frame clones appear in the TCRdb table, and some are missing; sequencing was by immunoSEQ multiplex PCR. The table has some 240,000 clones, around 90% seen once. This record comes from a study of Ad26.COV2.S vaccination and SARS-CoV-2 variants. About the study: Once or twice, 56 days apart, Ad26.COV2.S was delivered intramuscularly. Study-level results: Vaccinated and placebo-treated recipients had similar non-spike TCR breadth. Total T cell responses may have been underestimated by the TCR breadth and depth analyses.

Germline V gene sequence: CDR1 WSHSY, CDR2 SAAADI. This CDR3 has 16 amino acids. The trim removed 2 bases at V and 6 bases at J, leaving 10 bases unmatched. J is TRBJ2-1 and V is TRBV10-2; 7 bases are shared with TRBD2. The sequences come from peripheral blood, collected in a trial of Ad26.COV2.S vaccine versus placebo. The sequence came from a person between 18 and 65 years old who received the Ad26.COV2.S COVID-19 vaccine or a placebo. The CDR3 sequence is CASSEQFGRGANEQFF. DNA for the CDR3: TGCGCCAGCAGTGAGCAGTTTGGGAGGGGTGCCAATGAGCAGTTCTTC.